The next 9 T cell receptor beta chains were all read from a single sample in a study of blood T cell repertoires in COVID-19. Measured with immunoSEQ multiplex PCR; TCRdb has only the in-frame clones, and not every one. The data contain 250,000 to 300,000 clones, more than 75% of them singletons. Sample: PBMCs or T cells enriched from blood (not recorded which). The receptors here all came from a woman between 45 and 60 years old who had been exposed to COVID-19.

The chain combines TRBV5-4 with TRBJ2-5; 8 bases agree with TRBD1. V lost 0 bases, J lost 0 bases, and 4 bases stayed unmatched. Germline CDR1 and CDR2: SGHNT and YYREEE (reference sequence). The CDR3 consists of 16 residues. The CDR3 nucleotides are TGTGCCAGCAGCTTGGCCGGCAGGGGGCACCAAGAGACCCAGTACTTC. Translation: CASSLAGRGHQETQYF.

The rearrangement joins TRBV4-1 to TRBJ2-7, with 8 bases fitting TRBD2. The CDR3 is made up of 16 amino acids. Germline V lookup: CDR1 MGHRA, CDR2 YSYEKL. Trimming took 4 bases from V and 0 from J; bases not matched to a gene: 8. The CDR3 spells CASSPGGETSSYEQYF. The DNA of the CDR3 is TGCGCCAGCAGCCCGGGAGGGGAGACTAGCTCCTACGAGCAGTACTTC.

The chain joins TRBV9 to TRBJ1-6, with 7 bases lining up with TRBD1. The germline gives CDR1 SGDLS, CDR2 YYNGEE. After removal of 4 bases from V and 10 bases from J, the junction contained 14 bases not matched to a gene. The CDR3 totals 16 residues. CDR3 DNA: TGTGCCAGCAGCCCTCAAGATACAGGGGTGGGATCACCCCTCCACTTT. Protein: CASSPQDTGVGSPLHF.

The chain is built from TRBV4-1 and TRBJ1-2; D possibly corresponds to TRBD1 (5 bases). Germline V CDR1 and CDR2: MGHRA, YSYEKL. This CDR3 comprises 15 residues. Trimming left V 3 bases short and J 0 bases short, with 11 bases between. This CDR3 is CASSHWTSTNYGYTF. As DNA, the CDR3 is TGCGCCAGCAGCCACTGGACATCTACTAACTATGGCTACACCTTC.

The chain recombines TRBV5-6 with TRBJ1-1; D is uncertain. CDR1 is SGHDT, CDR2 YYEEEE, per germline. This CDR3 has 13 residues. Trimming pared 4 bases from V and 0 bases from J, leaving 7 bases between. This chain's CDR3 is CASSLTVNTEAFF. The DNA for the CDR3 is TGTGCCAGCAGCCTTACGGTGAACACTGAAGCTTTCTTT.

In DNA form, the CDR3 reads TGCGCCAGCAGCCACCGGACAGGGAAGGGCGGCACCGGGGAGCTGTTTTTT. Residues: CASSHRTGKGGTGELFF. The chain carries TRBV5-1 and TRBJ2-2, with 8 bases identical to TRBD1. With 4 bases clipped from V and 4 bases from J, the junction kept 12 bases outside the gene matches. Germline V gene data show CDR1 as SGHRS and CDR2 as YFSETQ. CDR3 length equals 17 residues.

J is TRBJ1-5 and V is TRBV9, with D perhaps matching TRBD1 (6 bases). The V end was cut by 0 bases, the J end by 9 bases, with 7 bases between. CDR3 size: 12 residues. Germline V gene sequence: CDR1 SGDLS, CDR2 YYNGEE. The chain's CDR3 is CASSVGGGPQHF. CDR3 nucleotide sequence: TGTGCCAGCAGCGTAGGAGGGGGGCCCCAGCATTTT.

This clone was picked up one time. This sequence joins TRBV19 and TRBJ1-1; no firm D call. V lost 7 bases and J lost 3, with 12 bases in between. The germline gives CDR1 LNHDA, CDR2 SQIVND (reference sequence). CDR3 length equals 13 residues. CDR3 loop: CASKVDGDTEAFF. The DNA of the CDR3 is TGTGCCAGTAAAGTCGACGGGGACACTGAAGCTTTCTTT.

The CDR3 nucleotides read TGTGCCAGCAGCTTCATCAGGGCCCCTGAAGCTTTCTTT. It translates to CASSFIRAPEAFF. The V call is TRBV11-2, the J call TRBJ1-1, with a tentative D call TRBD1 (5 bases). The CDR3 spans 13 residues. CDR1 is SGHAT and CDR2 is FQNNGV in the germline V gene. V was shortened by 3 bases and J by 6 bases, with 11 bases between the two germline ends.